This T cell receptor (beta chain) was recorded in a study of T cells in Graves' hyperthyroidism and ophthalmopathy. Study summary: Peripheral blood was acquired at first diagnosis, ahead of any therapy whatsoever. General study findings and limits: In validation, the model predicted ophthalmopathy. These predictions came a median about 6.8 months before onset.

It was RNA transcripts that yielded the amplified TCR beta CDR3 regions. The HTBI primer set drove a first-round RT-PCR of the TCR CDR3. TCRdb called the multiplex PCR reads again in MiXCR, with one record for every CDR3 protein. The repertoire includes roughly 560,000 distinct CDR3 sequences, about 14% of them detected once, and approximately 4.3% sits in the top ten. This clonotype was found many times. The target antigen is unknown. Germline V lookup: CDR1 MNHNS, CDR2 SASEGT. CDR3 length: 17 residues. V dropped 1 base and J dropped 11 bases, with 24 bases sitting between them. Ophthalmopathy cases met thresholds of Clinical Activity Score at least 3, NOSPECS grade at least 4 and duration under 3 months. On the basis of clinical symptoms, serum thyroxine and TRAb, thyroid ultrasound and orbital computed tomography, diagnoses were made.

The rearrangement links TRBV6-1 to TRBJ1-5; TRBD1 is a possible D gene (6 bases). Sequencing input: blood. The source is a woman in her thirties or forties with Graves' ophthalmopathy. CDR3 nucleotides: TGTGCCAGCAGTGAAGATAGGGGGGTTGACTGGGGGTGGTCCCAGCATTTT. Encoded protein: CASSEDRGVDWGWSQHF.